This T cell receptor (beta chain) originates from a study of T cell changes during pregnancy in multiple sclerosis. Assay used: immunoSEQ multiplex PCR; TCRdb lists only in-frame clones, some missing. The sample has around 60,000 clones, 91% seen once. The receptor was derived from a female donor in good health, enrolled as a control in a pregnancy study. The sequencing here drew on CD4+ T cells from peripheral blood mononuclear cells, taken after pregnancy.

The CDR3 loop is CASSYRRGEPQHF. For the CDR3, the DNA is TGTGCCAGCAGTTATAGGCGGGGGGAGCCCCAGCATTTT. The chain has TRBV27 and TRBJ1-5, with TRBD1 as a possible D gene (5 bases). Trimming shortened V by 4 bases and J by 8 bases, and 12 bases separated the two germline ends. In germline, CDR1 is MNHEY, CDR2 SMNVEV (reference sequence). This CDR3 is built from 13 residues.